This TCR beta chain was obtained from a study of blood T cells in healthy people across ages. A second PCR of about 7 to 11 cycles used a sample-barcoded 5' primer and a J-beta primer mix. TCRdb re-derived calls from the 5' RACE reads in MiXCR, one entry per CDR3 protein. Of about 1.1 million distinct CDR3 sequences detected, roughly two fifths appear once; the ten largest clones hold about 12%. Per the germline V gene, CDR1 is SGHRS and CDR2 is YFSETQ. V was trimmed by 4 bases and J by 1 base, leaving 14 bases between them. CDR3 length: 16 residues. This sequence joins TRBV5-1 and TRBJ1-4, with D perhaps matching TRBD1 (6 bases). What was sequenced was blood. The source of this sequence is a man younger than 30 in good health. CDR3 residues: CASSPSGAGTNEKLFF. The CDR3 bases are TGCGCCAGCAGCCCCTCGGGGGCTGGAACTAATGAAAAACTGTTTTTT.